One T cell receptor beta chain is described in this entry. The TCR beta profiling, which covered VDJ combination and CDR3 sequence, was carried out using genomic DNA as the template. MiXCR, run by TCRdb on the reads, gives a single entry per CDR3 protein. The sample records some 150,000 distinct CDR3 sequences, 60% to 80% being singletons. This sample was included in a study of CD8+CD57+ T cells in acquired aplastic anemia. For the study at large: Sorting CD4+ and CD8+ cells gave DNA averaging 3.2 ug.

Looked up from germline, CDR1 is KGHDR and CDR2 is SFDVKD. V lost 1 base, J lost 5 bases, and 8 bases stayed unmatched. The CDR3 has 16 residues. All patients picked for sequencing had shown, by flow cytometry, an expansion of CD8+CD57+ cells. Each of the patients presented with severe acquired aplastic anemia. The sequence was obtained from a human donor with aplastic anemia. The sequenced material came from sorted CD4+, CD8+, or CD8+CD57+ T cells (not recorded which) from PBMCs. V and J are TRBV24-1 and TRBJ2-7; 9 bases map to TRBD1. For the CDR3, the DNA is TGTGCCACCAGTGATTTCGGTGGGACAGGGTCAGACGAGCAGTACTTC. Amino acid sequence: CATSDFGGTGSDEQYF.